This T cell receptor (beta chain) derives from a study of cytomegalovirus exposure and HLA in healthy donors. This clone showed up just a few times. The antigen is undetermined. V lost 1 base to trimming and J lost 3 bases; unmatched junction nucleotides: 1. The CDR3 has 15 amino acids. CDR1 and CDR2 from the germline V gene are SGHRS and YFSETQ. The PCR was carried out with 60 Vbeta primers and 13 Jbeta primers. Clones were read by immunoSEQ multiplex PCR, and TCRdb kept only the in-frame ones, dropping some. The table lists 110,000 to 150,000 clones, around 10% of them singletons, with over 1.5% in the top ten. Study results and limitations: The study put 150 to 200 TCR beta chains on its list as cytomegalovirus-associated. Highly shared variants forming one cluster were likely a sequencing artifact.

This TCR derives from a male donor in good health and CMV-seronegative. Sequenced: PBMCs. This chain connects TRBV5-1 to TRBJ2-2, with TRBD2 matching 9 bases. The CDR3 here is CASSLTSGYTGELFF. The CDR3, as DNA: TGCGCCAGCAGCTTGACTAGCGGGTACACCGGGGAGCTGTTTTTT.